This T cell receptor (beta chain) was retrieved from a study of T cell responses to AZD1222 COVID-19 vaccine. Generated by immunoSEQ multiplex PCR, the TCRdb table keeps only in-frame clones and is missing some. The top ten clones hold around 6.2% of a sample with some 120,000 clones, about 85% of them seen once. In this sample, this clone turned up a few times. Its target is not known. Trimming removed 3 bases from V and 0 bases from J, with 9 bases in between. Germline V gene data show CDR1 as SGHDN and CDR2 as FVKESK. This CDR3 is 14 amino acids long. Study-level findings and limits: Baseline serostatus was positive in only six AZD1222 recipients. Recipients of two AZD1222 doses showed rising Spike-specific TCR breadth and depth. Among spike-specific TCRs, nearly half reportedly target unmutated variant regions. After the peak T cell response, and only then, were repertoires sampled.

The J gene is TRBJ2-7, the V gene TRBV14; D call uncertain. The material sequenced was peripheral blood, taken on day 0 of AZD1222 vaccination. The TCR originated in an adult in good health. CDR3 DNA: TGTGCCAGCAGCCACGGAGCGTTCTCCTACGAGCAGTACTTC. It codes for CASSHGAFSYEQYF.